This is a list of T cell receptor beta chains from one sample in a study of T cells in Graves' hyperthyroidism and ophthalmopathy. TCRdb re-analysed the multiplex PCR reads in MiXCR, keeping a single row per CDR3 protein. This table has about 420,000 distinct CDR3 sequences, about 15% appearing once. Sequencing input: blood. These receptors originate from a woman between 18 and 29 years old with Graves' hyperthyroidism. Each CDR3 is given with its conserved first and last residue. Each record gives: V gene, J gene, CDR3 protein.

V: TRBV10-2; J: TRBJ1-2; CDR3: CASSEGRVDGYTF
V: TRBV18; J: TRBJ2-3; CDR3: CASSHISGPDTQYF
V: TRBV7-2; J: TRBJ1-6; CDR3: CASSLNGGSPLHF
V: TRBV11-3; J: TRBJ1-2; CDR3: CASSIPGKDGYTF
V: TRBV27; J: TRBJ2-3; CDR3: CASSFRRLAGILSTDTQYF
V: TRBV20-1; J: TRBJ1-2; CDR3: CSAVDVGTNYGYTF
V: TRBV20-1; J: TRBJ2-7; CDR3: CSARGGQGYEQYF
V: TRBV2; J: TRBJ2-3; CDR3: CASSEETGTDTQYF
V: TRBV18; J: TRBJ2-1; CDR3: CASSPGTGAEQFF
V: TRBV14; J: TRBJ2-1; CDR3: CASGQGTQGVANEQFF
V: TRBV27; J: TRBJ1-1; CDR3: CASSLLSPLGPERTDAFF
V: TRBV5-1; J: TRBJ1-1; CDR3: CASSAPGTENTEAFF